This record concerns one T cell receptor beta chain sequence. Diagnoses were established using clinical symptoms, serum thyroxine and TRAb, thyroid ultrasound and orbital computed tomography. These data come from a study of T cells in Graves' hyperthyroidism and ophthalmopathy. For the study at large: Peripheral blood was secured at the point of initial diagnosis, before any treatment.

RNA transcripts served as the template for amplifying TCR beta CDR3 regions. HTBI primers were used for first-round RT-PCR of the TCR CDR3. MiXCR was run by TCRdb on the multiplex PCR reads, yielding one entry per CDR3 protein. The sample holds about 760,000 distinct CDR3 sequences, under 45% seen once. Between the trimmed V and J ends, which lost 1 base and 0 bases, there was a span of 12 bases. CDR1 and CDR2 (germline): SGHTA, FQGNSA. This CDR3 spans 16 amino acids. The chain combines TRBV7-2 with TRBJ1-2; maybe TRBD1 (6 bases). The source material was blood. This clonotype was obtained from a woman aged 40 to 50 with Graves' hyperthyroidism. CDR3 sequence: CASSLGGASSNYGYTF. CDR3 coding DNA: TGTGCCAGCAGCTTAGGGGGGGCCAGTTCTAACTATGGCTACACCTTC.